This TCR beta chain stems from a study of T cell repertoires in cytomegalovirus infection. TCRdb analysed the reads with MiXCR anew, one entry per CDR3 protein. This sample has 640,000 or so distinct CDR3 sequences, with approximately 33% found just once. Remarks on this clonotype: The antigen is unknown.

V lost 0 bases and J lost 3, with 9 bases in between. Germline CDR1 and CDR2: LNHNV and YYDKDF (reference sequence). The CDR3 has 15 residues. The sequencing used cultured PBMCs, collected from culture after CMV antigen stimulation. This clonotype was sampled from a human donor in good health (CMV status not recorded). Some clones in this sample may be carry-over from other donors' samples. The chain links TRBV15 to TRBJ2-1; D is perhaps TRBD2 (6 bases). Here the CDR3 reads CATSRDAGIYNEQFF. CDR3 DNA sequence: TGTGCCACCAGCAGAGATGCGGGGATCTACAATGAGCAGTTCTTC. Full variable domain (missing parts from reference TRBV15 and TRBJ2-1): DAMVIQNPRYQVTQFGKPVTLSCSQTLNHNVMYWYQQKSSQAPKLLFHYYDKDFNNEADTPDNFQSRRPNTSFCFLDIRSPGLGDTAMYLCATSRDAGIYNEQFFGPGTRLTVL.